This T cell receptor (beta chain) came from a study of T cell repertoires in cytomegalovirus infection. The overall study: Based on public TCR beta signatures, there were indications of CMV infection and of a matching HLA type. Study results and limitations: Public TCR beta family frequency separated CMV-and-HLA carriers, including in an independent cohort. The study found HLA-C-restricted CMV-specific TCR beta clonotypes dominating the ex vivo response.

The CDR3 contains 17 residues. Germline assignment: CDR1 SEHNR and CDR2 FQNEAQ (reference sequence). V was clipped by 2 bases and J by 4 bases; unmatched bases: 6. TCRdb re-called the reads through MiXCR, storing one row per CDR3 protein. Of about 500,000 distinct CDR3 sequences in the sample, roughly a third were seen once. Points on this clonotype: Antigen specificity is unknown.

The clonotype originates from a human donor in good health (CMV status not recorded). Some clones in this sample may be carry-over from other donors' samples. The specimen comprised cultured PBMCs, sampled from culture after CMV antigen stimulation. This rearrangement joins TRBV7-9 to TRBJ2-1, with 12 bases that match TRBD2. The CDR3 DNA is TGTGCCAGCAGCTTAAAGGCGGGACTAGCGGGTTACAATGAGCAGTTCTTC. Translated, it gives CASSLKAGLAGYNEQFF.